A single sample gave rise to the 16 T cell receptor beta chains below, sequenced in a study of T cell clonality in common variable immunodeficiency (dated by TCRdb to about 2015). The library was made by the immunoSEQ multiplex PCR assay. Sourced from immuneACCESS, this table was stored by TCRdb with only in-frame sequences that have V and J called. A share of the clones is absent; for the studies checked, an unresolved V gene accounts for under half, and the remainder has no known explanation. The sample features about 40,000 clones, and none is a singleton. The ten largest clones represent about 3.6% of the sample. The sequencing input was peripheral blood mononuclear cells. These receptors all come from a person aged 18-69 years in good health.

A note on this clone: The read comes to an end 3 residues before the CDR3 does, leaving the germline J gene to fill in the end. The V and J genes are TRBV6-1 and TRBJ1-2; D uncertain. Germline V gene data show CDR1 as MNHNS and CDR2 as SASEGT. The length of the CDR3 is 12 residues. The CDR3 region is CASSEAPYDYTF. Partial CDR3 DNA: TGTGCCAGCAGTGAAGCGCCCTACGAC.

This clone was observed many times. From the germline J gene comes the end of the CDR3, since the read stops 3 residues before it. This chain uses TRBV20-1 with TRBJ1-1; D is unclear. The CDR3 sequence is 12 residues long. CDR1 and CDR2 from the germline V gene are DFQATT and SNEGSKA (reference sequence). Trimming left V 3 bases short and J 7 bases short, with 12 bases between. CDR3 loop: CSASLVEGEAFF. The CDR3 DNA, read in part, is TGCAGTGCTAGCCTCGTAGAGGGTGAA.

In this sample, this clone turned up many times. The read gets to within 3 residues of the CDR3 end, and the germline J gene fills in the rest. The chain uses TRBV18 and TRBJ2-7, with TRBD2 identical over 13 bases. Germline V gene sequence: CDR1 KGHSH, CDR2 LQKENI. The CDR3 length is 15 residues. After removal of 5 bases from V and 2 bases from J, the junction contained 3 bases not matched to a gene. CDR3 DNA, as far as it was read: TGTGCCAGCTCAAGGACTAGCGGGAGTGCCTACGAG. Translated: CASSRTSGSAYE. The complete CDR3 sequence is CASSRTSGSAYEQYF.

As regards this clone: The CDR3 is cut off 3 residues early in the read; its end comes from the germline J gene. The chain couples TRBV10-2 to TRBJ1-5; 9 bases line up with TRBD1. Trimming took 6 bases from V and 3 from J; bases not matched to a gene: 3. CDR1 WSHSY and CDR2 SAAADI come from the germline V gene. The CDR3 spans 14 residues. CDR3 sequence reads: CASRDRGYNQPQHF. CDR3 DNA (partial): TGCGCCAGCAGGGACAGGGGTTACAATCAGCCC.

About this clone: The sequenced fragment ends 3 residues before the CDR3 boundary, so the rest is inferred from the germline J gene. The rearrangement joins TRBV10-2 to TRBJ2-1; TRBD2 aligns across 14 bases. The germline V gene encodes CDR1 WSHSY and CDR2 SAAADI. CDR3 size: 17 residues. Trimming took 6 bases from V and 2 from J; bases not matched to a gene: 6. The CDR3 bases that were read are TGCGCCAGCAGGGGGACTAGCGGGAGAGGGGCCTACAATGAG. This encodes CASRGTSGRGAYNE. The entire CDR3 reads CASRGTSGRGAYNEQFF.

A word on this clone: The CDR3 end falls 3 residues outside the read, so it is completed with the germline J gene. The chain links TRBV30 to TRBJ1-5; TRBD1 matches at 8 bases. Trimming removed 1 base from V and 5 bases from J; junction bases left unmatched: 4. The CDR3 sequence is 14 residues long. CDR1 and CDR2 from the germline V gene are GTSNPN and SVGIG (reference sequence). CDR3 DNA (partial): TGTGCCTGGAGTGGAGGACAGGGTGATCAGCCC. Its translation is CAWSGGQGDQP. The full CDR3 protein is CAWSGGQGDQPQHF.

Many counts were recorded for this clone. The read terminates 3 residues before the CDR3 end, so the remaining end is supplied by the germline J gene. The V and J genes are TRBV7-6 and TRBJ2-5; 12 bases line up with TRBD2. The CDR3 runs to 17 residues. After removal of 5 bases from V and 7 bases from J, the junction contained 14 bases not matched to a gene. CDR1 is SGHVS and CDR2 is FNYEAQ in the germline V gene. CDR3 DNA (partial): TGTGCCAGCAGCCTAATCCTAAGGACTAGCGGGGCAGGGACC. Protein product: CASSLILRTSGAGT. The entire CDR3 sequence reads CASSLILRTSGAGTQYF.

This clone was found a few times. The read terminates 3 residues ahead of where the CDR3 ends, so the germline J gene completes it. The chain links TRBV7-3 to TRBJ1-4; D not certain. The CDR3 is 15 residues long. Germline CDR1 SGHTA, CDR2 FQGTGA. This CDR3 is CASSLMTSGRKPLFF. CDR3 bases read: TGTGCCAGCAGCTTAATGACTAGCGGGAGGAAACCA.

This clone showed up many times. The read comes to an end 3 residues before the CDR3 does, leaving the germline J gene to fill in the end. The chain joins TRBV19 to TRBJ1-5; D not resolved. V lost 5 bases and J 0 bases, leaving 17 bases between the germline ends. The CDR3 length is 17 residues. Germline loops: CDR1 LNHDA, CDR2 SQIVND (reference sequence). CDR3 protein: CASSATPYQASNQPQHF. The CDR3 bases that were read are TGTGCCAGTAGTGCAACACCCTATCAGGCTAGCAATCAGCCC.

There are a few counts of this clone. The CDR3 goes on 3 residues after the read ends, and that part is filled in from the germline J gene. The chain links TRBV19 to TRBJ1-1; tentatively, D is TRBD1 (5 bases). The V and J ends lost 7 bases and 0 bases respectively, with 12 bases between them. The CDR3 totals 14 residues. From germline, CDR1 is LNHDA and CDR2 SQIVND (reference sequence). CDR3 sequence reads: CASTTGHVNTEAFF. Incomplete CDR3 DNA: TGTGCCAGTACCACAGGACATGTGAACACTGAA.

This clone was counted at least ten times. The read finishes 3 residues shy of the CDR3 end, and the germline J gene is used to complete it. The V call is TRBV19, the J call TRBJ1-5, with TRBD1 as a possible D gene (5 bases). This CDR3 contains 14 residues. Looked up from germline, CDR1 is LNHDA and CDR2 is SQIVND (reference sequence). V lost 3 bases, J lost 5 bases, and 11 bases lay in between. CDR3 sequence: CASSMAGKYQPQHF. The DNA read from the CDR3 is TGTGCCAGTAGTATGGCAGGGAAATATCAGCCC. Supplemented by reference TRBV19 and TRBJ1-5, the full variable domain reads DGGITQSPKYLFRKEGQNVTLSCEQNLNHDAMYWYRQDPGQGLRLIYYSQIVNDFQKGDIAEGYSVSREKKESFPLTVTSAQKNPTAFYLCASSMAGKYQPQHFGDGTRLSIL.

As for this clone: Read coverage stops 3 residues before the CDR3 terminus; the germline J gene supplies the remainder. The chain has TRBV7-9 and TRBJ1-1; no reliable D call. Deletions cut 3 bases from V and 3 bases from J, with 14 bases between. Germline V gene lookup returns CDR1 SEHNR and CDR2 FQNEAQ (reference sequence). There are 15 residues in the CDR3. CDR3 in amino acids: CASSFSEGRHTEAFF. The part of the CDR3 DNA that was read is TGTGCCAGCAGCTTTTCGGAGGGCAGACACACTGAA.

A note on this clone: The read stops 3 residues short of the end of the CDR3; the missing end is completed from the germline J gene. The V and J genes are TRBV5-1 and TRBJ2-5; D may be TRBD2 (6 bases). V shed 4 bases and J shed 7 bases, with 23 bases lying between them. This CDR3 comprises 16 residues. Germline-derived CDR1 and CDR2 are SGHRS and YFSETQ. Partial CDR3 DNA: TGCGCCAGCAGCCCGGAGCCGGGGCGGGGTCTCCGGACC. It codes for CASSPEPGRGLRT. The full-length CDR3 reads as CASSPEPGRGLRTQYF.

In its sample, this clone was seen a few times. The CDR3 end falls 3 residues outside the read, so it is completed with the germline J gene. The chain couples TRBV2 to TRBJ1-1; 10 bases map to TRBD1. The V segment lost 8 bases and the J segment 3 bases; nucleotides outside the gene matches: 9. Germline V gives CDR1 SNHLY, CDR2 FYNNEI. The CDR3 contains 15 residues. This CDR3 is CASLDRGSGYTEAFF. Partial CDR3 DNA: TGTGCCAGCTTGGACAGGGGGAGTGGGTACACTGAA.

This clone was recorded many times. The sequenced fragment ends 3 residues before the CDR3 boundary, so the rest is inferred from the germline J gene. The rearrangement joins TRBV20-1 to TRBJ2-7; D is perhaps TRBD1 (6 bases). This CDR3 comprises 15 residues. Trimming removed 0 bases from V and 0 bases from J, with 12 bases in between. Germline V gene lookup returns CDR1 DFQATT and CDR2 SNEGSKA (reference sequence). This CDR3 is CSAREMGQLSYEQYF. The covered CDR3 bases are TGCAGTGCTAGAGAGATGGGACAACTCTCCTACGAG.

This clone showed up just a few times. The read comes to an end 3 residues before the CDR3 does, leaving the germline J gene to fill in the end. The chain links TRBV11-2 to TRBJ2-5; 10 nucleotides align to TRBD2. V gave up 3 bases and J gave up 5 bases; unmatched junction bases: 3. The V gene's germline CDR1 is SGHAT and CDR2 FQNNGV. The CDR3 is made up of 14 amino acids. CDR3 protein: CASSFLAGVETQYF. The CDR3 bases that were read are TGTGCCAGCAGCTTTCTAGCGGGGGTGGAGACC.